Given below is one T cell receptor beta chain in context. No antigen is known for it. These data are taken from a study of cytotoxic CD8 clonotypes in ibrutinib-treated CLL. Study-wide findings and caveats: Rising at ibrutinib response, clonality subsequently fell back toward baseline at progression.

TCRdb's copy holds only in-frame clones and misses some; the assay was immunoSEQ multiplex PCR. The sample includes about 130,000 clones, around three quarters of them seen just once. The CDR3 is made up of 17 amino acids. The V segment lost 1 base and the J segment 2 bases; nucleotides outside the gene matches: 7. In germline, CDR1 is LGHNA, CDR2 YNFKEQ. Cryopreserved PBMCs were the source of approximately 2 micrograms of genomic DNA, which went to TCR beta libraries. This specimen consisted of PBMCs, obtained after 12 months of ibrutinib treatment. The TCR originated in a human donor with chronic lymphocytic leukemia. The chain joins TRBV4-2 to TRBJ2-3, with 9 positions matching TRBD1. The CDR3 reads CASSQASGQGLTDTQYF. CDR3 DNA sequence: TGTGCCAGCAGCCAAGCCTCCGGACAGGGGCTCACAGATACGCAGTATTTT.